Listed here are 29 T cell receptor beta chains from one sample, sequenced in a study of T cell responses to AZD1222 COVID-19 vaccine. Only in-frame clones appear in the TCRdb table, and some are missing; sequencing was by immunoSEQ multiplex PCR. The sample lists roughly 100,000 clones; roughly nine tenths were seen once. Sequenced material: peripheral blood, taken 28 days after the second AZD1222 dose. The source is an adult who received the AZD1222 COVID-19 vaccine.

This chain uses TRBV7-9 with TRBJ1-1; the D gene is possibly TRBD1 (5 bases). V was pared by 2 bases and J by 1 base, with 8 bases between. Per germline, CDR1 SEHNR and CDR2 FQNEAQ (reference sequence). The CDR3 is made up of 14 amino acids. In nucleotides, the CDR3 is TGTGCCAGCAGCTTACAGGGAGGGAACACTGAAGCTTTCTTT. Translating it yields CASSLQGGNTEAFF.

The chain carries TRBV19 and TRBJ2-1; D is undetermined. The CDR3 contains 13 residues. Between the trimmed V and J ends, which lost 4 bases and 4 bases, there was a span of 8 bases. Germline V CDR1 and CDR2: LNHDA, SQIVND (reference sequence). The CDR3 region is CASSTQRYNEQFF. Here the CDR3 DNA reads TGTGCCAGTAGTACGCAAAGGTACAATGAGCAGTTCTTC.

This rearrangement joins TRBV7-9 to TRBJ2-4; D perhaps matches TRBD1 (6 bases). This CDR3 is 16 amino acids long. V was trimmed by 5 bases and J by 3 bases, leaving 17 bases between them. CDR1 and CDR2 (germline): SEHNR, FQNEAQ (reference sequence). The CDR3: CASSPRAAGDKNIQYF. The CDR3 bases are TGTGCCAGCAGCCCCCGGGCGGCAGGGGACAAAAACATTCAGTACTTC.

This clone has a single count. The CDR3 spells CASSLAGQPYEQYF. CDR3 nucleotide sequence: TGTGCCAGCAGCTTGGCCGGGCAGCCGTACGAGCAGTACTTC. This chain connects TRBV5-6 to TRBJ2-7; no reliable D call. Trimming left V 0 bases short and J 4 bases short, with 11 bases between. The CDR3 is 14 amino acids. Germline V CDR1 and CDR2: SGHDT, YYEEEE. The variable domain in full, with the rest retrieved from reference TRBV5-6 and TRBJ2-7, is DAGVTQSPTHLIKTRGQQVTLRCSPKSGHDTVSWYQQALGQGPQFIFQYYEEEERQRGNFPDRFSGHQFPNYSSELNVNALLLGDSALYLCASSLAGQPYEQYFGPGTRLTVT.

V is TRBV5-4 and J is TRBJ2-5; D unresolved. Per germline, CDR1 SGHNT and CDR2 YYREEE (reference sequence). CDR3 length equals 13 residues. V gave up 4 bases and J gave up 0 bases, with 7 bases separating them. The DNA for the CDR3 is TGTGCCAGCAGCGTAGGGTACCAAGAGACCCAGTACTTC. The encoded protein is CASSVGYQETQYF.

The chain employs TRBV30 and TRBJ1-1; the D gene is possibly TRBD1 (5 bases). This CDR3 has 12 amino acids. V was cut by 4 bases and J by 6 bases, with 12 bases left in between. In germline, CDR1 is GTSNPN, CDR2 SVGIG (reference sequence). CDR3 DNA sequence: TGTGCCTGGAAGGGGAACATGGCTGAAGCTTTCTTT. Encoded protein: CAWKGNMAEAFF.

In its sample, this clone was seen once. V and J are TRBV19 and TRBJ1-1; D possibly corresponds to TRBD1 (6 bases). Germline CDR1 is LNHDA and CDR2 is SQIVND (reference sequence). The CDR3 spans 15 residues. Trimming removed 7 bases from V and 6 bases from J, with 21 bases in between. CDR3 region: CASTDGGGGRSEAFF. For the CDR3, the DNA is TGTGCCAGTACCGATGGGGGCGGGGGGCGATCTGAAGCTTTCTTT.

This clone was detected only a few times. The rearrangement joins TRBV6-5 to TRBJ1-1; no clear D gene. The CDR3 length is 15 residues. The V end was cut by 8 bases, the J end by 3 bases, with 19 bases between. Per the germline V gene, CDR1 is MNHEY and CDR2 is SVGAGI. CDR3 sequence: CASGDTLNVDTEAFF. The CDR3 region has the DNA TGTGCCAGCGGAGACACCCTCAATGTGGACACTGAAGCTTTCTTT.

The J gene is TRBJ2-7, the V gene TRBV3-1 (or the pseudogene TRBV3-2); D is uncertain. Trimming removed 2 bases at V and 1 base at J, with 3 bases between. Germline assignment: CDR1 LGHDT and CDR2 YNNKEL (reference sequence). The CDR3 runs 12 residues. CDR3 region: CASSQSSYEQYF. The DNA of the CDR3 is TGTGCCAGCAGCCAATCTTCCTACGAGCAGTACTTC.

This sequence joins TRBV6-5 and TRBJ1-1, with 8 bases matching TRBD1. The V and J ends lost 6 bases and 5 bases, in that order; junction bases with no gene match: 11. The CDR3 is made up of 15 amino acids. Germline V gene data show CDR1 as MNHEY and CDR2 as SVGAGI. The CDR3 sequence: CASRYDRGDGTEAFF. In DNA, the CDR3 is TGTGCCAGCAGGTACGACAGGGGAGATGGGACTGAAGCTTTCTTT.

CDR3 protein: CASSQDFGTNTEAFF. CDR3 nucleotides: TGCGCCAGCAGCCAAGATTTTGGAACGAACACTGAAGCTTTCTTT. The V call is TRBV4-3, the J call TRBJ1-1; D is uncertain. The CDR3 extends over 15 amino acids. Trimming removed 0 bases at V and 1 base at J, with 9 bases between. Per germline, CDR1 LGHNA and CDR2 YSLEER.

V is TRBV6-4 and J is TRBJ2-7; D gene ambiguous. V was trimmed by 2 bases and J by 7 bases, leaving 9 bases between them. Germline loops: CDR1 MRHNA, CDR2 SNTAGT. The CDR3 is 12 amino acids. CDR3 residues: CASSDGVGEQYF. The CDR3 nucleotides are TGTGCCAGCAGTGACGGGGTGGGGGAGCAGTACTTC.

The chain couples TRBV27 to TRBJ2-1; 14 bases map to TRBD2. V gave up 5 bases and J gave up 8 bases; unmatched junction bases: 5. Per the germline V gene, CDR1 is MNHEY and CDR2 is SMNVEV (reference sequence). The CDR3 extends over 15 amino acids. This chain's CDR3 is CASSPGTSGRYEQFF. For the CDR3, the DNA is TGTGCCAGCAGTCCCGGGACTAGCGGGAGATATGAGCAGTTCTTC.

This chain links TRBV6-5 with TRBJ1-2; D is unclear. Deletions cut 10 bases from V and 13 bases from J, with 22 bases between. Germline V gene lookup returns CDR1 MNHEY and CDR2 SVGAGI. This CDR3 contains 12 residues. The CDR3 here is CAIANEGVGRTF. In DNA, the CDR3 is TGTGCCATCGCCAATGAAGGAGTAGGGCGCACCTTC.

This clone has just one count. The V call is TRBV3-1 (or the pseudogene TRBV3-2), the J call TRBJ1-5, with TRBD1 matching over 8 bases. The CDR3 has 18 amino acids. Germline V CDR1 and CDR2: LGHDT, YNNKEL (reference sequence). The V segment lost 3 bases and the J segment 2 bases; nucleotides outside the gene matches: 12. The CDR3 DNA reads TGTGCCAGCAGCCACAGAATAGCCGGACAGGGCGGCAATCAGCCCCAGCATTTT. Translating it yields CASSHRIAGQGGNQPQHF.

The V and J genes are TRBV4-1 and TRBJ1-3; D ambiguous. Germline CDR1 is MGHRA and CDR2 is YSYEKL. The CDR3 has 15 amino acids. V lost 0 bases, J lost 3 bases, and 9 bases lay in between. CDR3 bases: TGCGCCAGCAGCCAAGATTGGAGGGTTGGAAACACCATATATTTT. Encoded protein: CASSQDWRVGNTIYF.

The chain employs TRBV7-9 and TRBJ2-6, with 7 bases that match TRBD1. V lost 0 bases, J lost 0 bases, and 8 bases stayed unmatched. The CDR3 is 19 amino acids. Germline V lookup: CDR1 SEHNR, CDR2 FQNEAQ (reference sequence). DNA of the CDR3: TGTGCCAGCAGCTTAGCGATAGGACAGGTTATCTCTGGGGCCAACGTCCTGACTTTC. Translating gives CASSLAIGQVISGANVLTF.

V and J are TRBV2 and TRBJ2-3, with D possibly TRBD2 on 6 matching bases. Germline CDR1 reads SNHLY; CDR2 reads FYNNEI. The CDR3 consists of 11 residues. V shed 8 bases and J shed 7 bases, with 10 bases lying between them. CDR3 bases: TGTGCCAGCCCCGCGGGAAATACGCAGTATTTT. Protein product: CASPAGNTQYF.

The chain links TRBV18 to TRBJ2-4, with 9 bases lining up with TRBD1. The CDR3 covers 20 residues. CDR1 and CDR2 from the germline V gene are KGHSH and LQKENI. V shed 0 bases, J shed 1 base, and the junction held 13 bases outside the gene matches. CDR3 amino acids: CASSPPSGQGFSLAKNIQYF. As DNA, the CDR3 is TGTGCCAGCTCACCACCCTCGGGACAGGGTTTCTCACTGGCCAAAAACATTCAGTACTTC. The whole variable domain, remainder taken from reference TRBV18 and TRBJ2-4, is NAGVMQNPRHLVRRRGQEARLRCSPMKGHSHVYWYRQLPEEGLKFMVYLQKENIIDESGMPKERFSAEFPKEGPSILRIQQVVRGDSAAYFCASSPPSGQGFSLAKNIQYFGAGTRLSVL.

This sequence joins TRBV4-1 and TRBJ1-1; 7 bases match TRBD1. This CDR3 has 18 amino acids. The V and J ends lost 1 base and 3 bases, in that order; junction bases with no gene match: 14. Germline CDR1 and CDR2: MGHRA and YSYEKL. CDR3 coding DNA: TGCGCCAGCAGCCAAGTAATCGCGTTGAGGGGGCTGGACACTGAAGCTTTCTTT. Its translation is CASSQVIALRGLDTEAFF.

The rearrangement joins TRBV7-2 to TRBJ2-7, with 14 bases fitting TRBD2. This CDR3 has 16 amino acids. Germline assignment: CDR1 SGHTA and CDR2 FQGNSA. V dropped 1 base and J dropped 10; count of bases not matched to a gene: 9. CDR3 in DNA: TGTGCCAGCAGCTTAGACGGACTAGCGGGAGGATGGCGCCAGTACTTC. This sequence encodes CASSLDGLAGGWRQYF.

V is TRBV11-2 and J is TRBJ2-3; D is unclear. Trimming removed 1 base from V and 6 bases from J, with 5 bases in between. The germline gives CDR1 SGHAT, CDR2 FQNNGV. The CDR3 has 12 amino acids. CDR3 in DNA: TGTGCCAGCAGCTTAGGATCTGATACGCAGTATTTT. It translates to CASSLGSDTQYF.

The V and J genes are TRBV3-1 (or the pseudogene TRBV3-2) and TRBJ2-1; 9 nucleotides align to TRBD2. With V trimmed by 4 bases and J by 4 bases, 5 bases remained unmatched. Germline CDR1 and CDR2: LGHDT and YNNKEL (reference sequence). This CDR3 spans 15 amino acids. The CDR3 DNA is TGTGCCAGCAGCCTTCTAGCGGGACATTACAATGAGCAGTTCTTC. Its translation is CASSLLAGHYNEQFF.

This chain connects TRBV28 to TRBJ2-2, with D maybe TRBD2 (5 bases). Germline assignment: CDR1 MDHEN and CDR2 SYDVKM. V was clipped by 1 base and J by 4 bases, with 13 bases between them. This CDR3 region has 16 residues. CDR3: CASSLSKPGVTGELFF. CDR3 DNA sequence: TGTGCCAGCAGTTTATCAAAGCCCGGGGTCACCGGGGAGCTGTTTTTT.

The chain carries TRBV5-3 and TRBJ2-7; D possibly corresponds to TRBD1 (6 bases). TRBV5-3 is given ORF status, its function remaining uncertain. The CDR3 consists of 15 residues. V was trimmed by 3 bases and J by 1 base, leaving 14 bases between them. CDR3 amino acids: CARSSWTADSYEQYF. CDR3 bases: TGTGCCAGAAGCTCTTGGACAGCCGATTCCTACGAGCAGTACTTC.

The DNA for the CDR3 is TGTGCCAGCCTTCTGACAAGGGCTAACTATGGCTACACCTTC. It translates to CASLLTRANYGYTF. The V call is TRBV6-6, the J call TRBJ1-2; unclear D gene. The germline CDR1 and CDR2 sequences are MNHNY and SVGAGI (reference sequence). The CDR3 extends over 14 amino acids. Between the trimmed V and J ends, which lost 8 bases and 0 bases, there was a span of 13 bases.

V usage is TRBV5-5 and J usage is TRBJ2-2; 11 bases map to TRBD2. Unmatched junction bases numbered 14, after V lost 3 bases and J lost 7 bases. The CDR3 sequence is 18 residues long. In germline, CDR1 is SGHKS, CDR2 YYEKEE (reference sequence). CDR3 sequence reads: CASSSTGTSGAKNGELFF. As DNA, the CDR3 is TGTGCCAGCAGCTCTACCGGGACTAGCGGAGCCAAAAACGGGGAGCTGTTTTTT.

The chain joins TRBV2 to TRBJ2-7; 12 positions match TRBD2. This CDR3 spans 18 amino acids. The trim removed 4 bases at V and 2 bases at J, leaving 12 bases unmatched. The germline V gene encodes CDR1 SNHLY and CDR2 FYNNEI. In DNA, the CDR3 is TGTGCCAGCAGTGGGGCCTTCACTAGCGGGAGGCCAGCCTACGAGCAGTACTTC. Translating gives CASSGAFTSGRPAYEQYF.

The chain joins TRBV7-9 to TRBJ2-5; D unclear. CDR3 length equals 15 residues. V was pared by 3 bases and J by 1 base, with 12 bases between. Germline V gene data show CDR1 as SEHNR and CDR2 as FQNEAQ (reference sequence). Here the CDR3 reads CASSLGIGFQETQYF. CDR3 nucleotides: TGTGCCAGCAGCTTGGGAATAGGGTTCCAAGAGACCCAGTACTTC.